These 24 T cell receptor beta chains originate from one sample sequenced in a study of T cells after posttransplantation cyclophosphamide. Using immunoSEQ multiplex PCR, the repertoire was profiled, and TCRdb retains in-frame clones only, with some absent. The table has roughly 20,000 clones, approximately 98% seen once. Sequencing was carried out using naive CD8+ T cells sorted from PBMCs. The receptors derive from a man in his forties in good health, CMV-negative, and a related stem cell transplant donor.

In nucleotides, the CDR3 is TGCGCCAGCAGGGACATGGATAAGCATGAGCAGTTCTTC. It codes for CASRDMDKHEQFF. The chain employs TRBV5-1 and TRBJ2-1; D may be TRBD1 (5 bases). CDR1 SGHRS and CDR2 YFSETQ come from the germline V gene. The CDR3 runs to 13 residues. V lost 5 bases and J lost 8, with 14 bases in between.

This rearrangement joins TRBV6-5 to TRBJ2-1; possible D gene TRBD1, 5 bases. Trimming shortened V by 4 bases and J by 8 bases, and 9 bases separated the two germline ends. CDR3 size: 12 residues. CDR1 is MNHEY, CDR2 SVGAGI, per germline. The CDR3 spells CASSSQGDEQFF. CDR3 coding DNA: TGTGCCAGCAGTTCCCAGGGCGATGAGCAGTTCTTC.

The CDR3 region is CASSGGTNYGYTF. CDR3 nucleotide sequence: TGTGCCAGCAGTGGGGGGACCAACTATGGCTACACCTTC. This chain joins TRBV28 and TRBJ1-2, with D maybe TRBD1 (5 bases). The CDR3 has 13 residues. CDR1 MDHEN and CDR2 SYDVKM come from the germline V gene. V was pared by 5 bases and J by 2 bases, with 9 bases between.

The CDR3 DNA follows: TGTGCCAGCAGCGAAAGACTAGTGGCTGGGGATGAGCAGTTCTTC. Encoded protein: CASSERLVAGDEQFF. The gene calls are TRBV11-2 and TRBJ2-1; D possibly corresponds to TRBD2 (6 bases). Germline V gene sequence: CDR1 SGHAT, CDR2 FQNNGV. The CDR3 sequence is 15 residues long. The ends were cut back, 5 bases at V and 8 bases at J, with 19 bases in the middle. Together with reference TRBV11-2 and TRBJ2-1, the CDR3 gives the full variable domain: EAGVAQSPRYKIIEKRQSVAFWCNPISGHATLYWYQQILGQGPKLLIQFQNNGVVDDSQLPKDRFSAERLKGVDSTLKIQPAKLEDSAVYLCASSERLVAGDEQFFGPGTRLTVL.

The chain couples TRBV7-9 to TRBJ2-7; a weak D match, TRBD2 (6 bases). CDR1 is SEHNR, CDR2 FQNEAQ, per germline (reference sequence). The CDR3 totals 15 residues. The V end was cut by 5 bases, the J end by 4 bases, with 18 bases between. CDR3 loop: CASSLTFGRLYEQYF. For the CDR3, the DNA is TGTGCCAGCAGCCTCACTTTCGGGAGATTATACGAGCAGTACTTC.

The chain combines TRBV9 with TRBJ1-2; 8 bases agree with TRBD1. The J segment lost 5 bases and the V segment lost 2 bases, leaving 8 bases of the junction unmatched. Germline assignment: CDR1 SGDLS and CDR2 YYNGEE. The length of the CDR3 is 15 residues. In nucleotides, the CDR3 is TGTGCCAGCAGCGTTGGACAGGGAAGGGGATATGGCTACACCTTC. This encodes CASSVGQGRGYGYTF.

V usage is TRBV7-8 and J usage is TRBJ2-3, with a tentative D call TRBD2 (6 bases). Trimming cost V 1 base and J 4 bases, with 9 bases left between them. CDR3 length: 14 amino acids. CDR1 and CDR2 (germline): SGHVS, FQNEAQ. The CDR3 region has the DNA TGTGCCAGCAGCTTAGGCGGGACGGCAGATACGCAGTATTTT. Its protein product is CASSLGGTADTQYF.

The V and J genes are TRBV28 and TRBJ2-2; D is uncertain. V was pared by 4 bases and J by 6 bases, with 6 bases between. Germline-derived CDR1 and CDR2 are MDHEN and SYDVKM. The CDR3 sequence is 12 residues long. Here the CDR3 DNA reads TGTGCCAGCAGTTCTACGCCCGGGGAGCTGTTTTTT. Its protein product is CASSSTPGELFF.

The chain combines TRBV7-9 with TRBJ1-1; D might be TRBD1 (5 bases). Trimming shortened V by 4 bases and J by 4 bases, and 13 bases separated the two germline ends. Germline values: CDR1 SEHNR, CDR2 FQNEAQ (reference sequence). CDR3 size: 14 residues. Here the CDR3 DNA reads TGTGCCAGCAGCTCCGACAGAGATATCACTGAAGCTTTCTTT. This translates into CASSSDRDITEAFF.

The V call is TRBV29-1, the J call TRBJ1-1; tentatively, D is TRBD1 (6 bases). The CDR3 covers 15 residues. Germline V gives CDR1 SQVTM, CDR2 ANQGSEA. Trimming removed 7 bases at V and 0 bases at J, with 18 bases between. CDR3 in DNA: TGCAGCGCACTCACAGGGCGAGTAGTGAACACTGAAGCTTTCTTT. Translated, it gives CSALTGRVVNTEAFF.

The chain recombines TRBV2 with TRBJ2-1, with D perhaps TRBD1 (6 bases). The CDR3 loop spans 16 amino acids. Per the germline V gene, CDR1 is SNHLY and CDR2 is FYNNEI. V dropped 4 bases and J dropped 2 bases, with 15 bases sitting between them. CDR3 in amino acids: CASSASGPGAYNEQFF. The CDR3 DNA sequence: TGTGCCAGCAGTGCATCCGGACCAGGGGCCTACAATGAGCAGTTCTTC.

The J gene is TRBJ1-3, the V gene TRBV6-5; D is unclear. CDR1 is MNHEY and CDR2 is SVGAGI in the germline V gene. With 5 bases removed from V and 0 bases from J, the gap between germline ends came to 8 bases. This CDR3 has 14 amino acids. The CDR3 region is CASSLQNSGNTIYF. CDR3 DNA: TGTGCCAGCAGTCTACAGAACTCTGGAAACACCATATATTTT.

Regarding this clone: The junction departs from the called germline gene at one end, perhaps through a read error. This sequence joins TRBV27 and TRBJ2-7, with TRBD1 matching 7 bases. The CDR3 has 13 amino acids. Germline V gives CDR1 MNHEY, CDR2 SMNVEV (reference sequence). CDR3 sequence: CASSLSGGYEQYF. The CDR3 DNA reads as TGTGCCAGCAGCTTATCAGGGGGCTACGAGCAGTACTTC.

The chain has TRBV7-8 and TRBJ1-1; possible D gene TRBD1, 5 bases. CDR1 and CDR2 (germline): SGHVS, FQNEAQ. Trimming left V 2 bases short and J 0 bases short, with 16 bases between. The CDR3 extends over 17 amino acids. CDR3 bases: TGTGCCAGCAGCTTATGGGGGAGGAAGAGAATGAACACTGAAGCTTTCTTT. Translating gives CASSLWGRKRMNTEAFF.

The rearrangement joins TRBV6-5 to TRBJ2-1, with 10 bases identical to TRBD2. The V segment lost 0 bases and the J segment 7 bases; nucleotides outside the gene matches: 3. The CDR3 extends over 15 amino acids. Germline V CDR1 and CDR2: MNHEY, SVGAGI. This CDR3 is CASSYSKLAGNEQFF. CDR3 DNA sequence: TGTGCCAGCAGTTACTCGAAACTAGCGGGAAATGAGCAGTTCTTC.

This chain connects TRBV7-2 to TRBJ2-2; 7 nucleotides match TRBD2. The CDR3 loop spans 15 amino acids. Trimming removed 5 bases from V and 4 bases from J; junction bases left unmatched: 7. CDR1 is SGHTA, CDR2 FQGNSA, per germline. For the CDR3, the DNA is TGTGCCAGCAGCCTATCTAGCGGACCCACCGGGGAGCTGTTTTTT. This codes for CASSLSSGPTGELFF. Complete variable domain (other parts from reference TRBV7-2 and TRBJ2-2): GAGVSQSPSNKVTEKGKDVELRCDPISGHTALYWYRQSLGQGLEFLIYFQGNSAPDKSGLPSDRFSAERTGGSVSTLTIQRTQQEDSAVYLCASSLSSGPTGELFFGEGSRLTVL.

This rearrangement joins TRBV28 to TRBJ2-3; the D is unclear. CDR1 and CDR2 from the germline V gene are MDHEN and SYDVKM. The CDR3 runs to 15 residues. Deletions cut 4 bases from V and 13 bases from J, with 24 bases between. Here the CDR3 reads CASSSNLLVAISEYF. The CDR3 bases are TGTGCCAGCAGTTCCAACCTTCTAGTAGCCATTTCGGAGTATTTT.

V usage is TRBV11-2 and J usage is TRBJ2-5, with a weak D call TRBD2 (6 bases). The J call is uncertain, as TRBJ2-7 better fits the DNA end. The CDR3 sequence is 17 residues long. CDR1 SGHAT and CDR2 FQNNGV come from the germline V gene. In DNA, the CDR3 is TGTGCCAGCAGCACTCAGCTCGGCGGGATTACCTCCTACGAGCAGTACTTC. Encoded protein: CASSTQLGGITSYEQYF.

The chain is built from TRBV11-3 and TRBJ2-2; D not certain. The CDR3 length is 14 residues. From germline, CDR1 is SGHNT and CDR2 YENEEA. Trimming stripped 5 bases from V and 2 bases from J, with 9 bases between. Here the CDR3 reads CASSPNSNTGELFF. The CDR3 nucleotides read TGTGCCAGCAGCCCTAACTCAAACACCGGGGAGCTGTTTTTT.

The J gene is TRBJ2-1, the V gene TRBV27; D gene ambiguous. Deletions cut 3 bases from V and 4 bases from J, with 10 bases between. This CDR3 comprises 14 residues. Germline lookup yields CDR1 MNHEY and CDR2 SMNVEV (reference sequence). The CDR3 sequence: CASSFSLAYNEQFF. CDR3 nucleotide sequence: TGTGCCAGCAGTTTTTCTTTGGCATACAATGAGCAGTTCTTC.

This rearrangement joins TRBV2 to TRBJ2-7; maybe TRBD1 (5 bases). The length of the CDR3 is 13 residues. Between the trimmed V and J ends, which lost 7 bases and 1 base, there was a span of 11 bases. CDR1 SNHLY and CDR2 FYNNEI come from the germline V gene. DNA for the CDR3: TGTGCCAGCACTGGAACAGGATCCTACGAGCAGTACTTC. Its protein product is CASTGTGSYEQYF.

The rearrangement joins TRBV7-2 to TRBJ2-1; 9 positions agree with TRBD2. The CDR3 is made up of 14 amino acids. Losses at the gene ends were 4 bases for V and 9 bases for J; bases not matched to a gene: 7. CDR1 SGHTA and CDR2 FQGNSA come from the germline V gene. This CDR3 reads CASSYGYSGSEQFF. Written as DNA, the CDR3 is TGTGCCAGCAGCTACGGATATAGCGGGAGTGAGCAGTTCTTC.

This chain links TRBV4-1 with TRBJ2-1, with 13 bases fitting TRBD2. Germline-derived CDR1 and CDR2 are MGHRA and YSYEKL. The CDR3 runs to 17 residues. V lost 4 bases to trimming and J lost 4 bases; unmatched junction nucleotides: 7. The CDR3 DNA follows: TGCGCCAGCAGCCTTCGCCCACTAGCGGGAGGGTACAATGAGCAGTTCTTC. Residues: CASSLRPLAGGYNEQFF.

V usage is TRBV29-1 and J usage is TRBJ2-1; 7 bases fit TRBD2. This CDR3 comprises 13 residues. V dropped 7 bases and J dropped 5; count of bases not matched to a gene: 8. Germline V CDR1 and CDR2: SQVTM, ANQGSEA. CDR3 amino acids: CSGRTSEDNEQFF. The CDR3 DNA sequence: TGCAGCGGCCGTACTAGCGAGGACAATGAGCAGTTCTTC.